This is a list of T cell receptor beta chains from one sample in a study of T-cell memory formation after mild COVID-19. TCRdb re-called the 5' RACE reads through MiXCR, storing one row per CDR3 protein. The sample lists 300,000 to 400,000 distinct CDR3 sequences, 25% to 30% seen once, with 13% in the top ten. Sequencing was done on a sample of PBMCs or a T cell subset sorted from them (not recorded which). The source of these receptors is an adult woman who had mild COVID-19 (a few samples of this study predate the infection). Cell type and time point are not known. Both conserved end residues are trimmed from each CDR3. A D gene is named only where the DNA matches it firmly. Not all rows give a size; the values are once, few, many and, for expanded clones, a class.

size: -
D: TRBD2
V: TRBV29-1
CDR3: SATSGGNEQF

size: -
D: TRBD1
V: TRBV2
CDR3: ASSEWGQRNQPQH

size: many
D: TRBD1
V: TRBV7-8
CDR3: ASSSTGGLFNEQF

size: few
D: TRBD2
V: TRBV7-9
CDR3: ASSLDLFSGSVDEQF

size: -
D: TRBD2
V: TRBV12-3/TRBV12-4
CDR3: ASSWGPLAGADTQY

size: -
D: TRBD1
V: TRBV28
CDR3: ASSPMFTGGTEAF

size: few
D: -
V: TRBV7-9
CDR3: ASNRADTQY

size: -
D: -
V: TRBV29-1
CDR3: SVEMTGTYEQY

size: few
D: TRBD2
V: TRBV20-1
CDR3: SARVGLGETQY

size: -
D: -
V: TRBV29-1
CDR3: SGKQMNTEAF

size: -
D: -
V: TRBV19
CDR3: ASSPGPRSSYEQY

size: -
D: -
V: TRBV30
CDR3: AWDYTGTQY

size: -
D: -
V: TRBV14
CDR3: ATDRWREQY

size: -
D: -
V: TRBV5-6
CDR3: ASSLAHGGTQY

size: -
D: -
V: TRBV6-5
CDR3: ASTQTATGLNTEAF

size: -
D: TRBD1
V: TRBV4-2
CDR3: ASSRSDRDNEQF

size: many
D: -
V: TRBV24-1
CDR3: ATSDPTGTGELF

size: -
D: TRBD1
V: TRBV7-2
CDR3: ASSLGTGVSTEAF

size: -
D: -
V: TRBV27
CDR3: ASSPSWGANSPLH

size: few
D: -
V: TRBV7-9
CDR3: ASSTLDSHTEAF

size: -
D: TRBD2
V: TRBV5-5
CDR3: ASSRTSPVVFGEQF

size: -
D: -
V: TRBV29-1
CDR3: SVEGGRTDTQY

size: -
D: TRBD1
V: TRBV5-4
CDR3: ASSEDRGLGGYT

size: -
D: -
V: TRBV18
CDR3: ASSPGPPYEQY

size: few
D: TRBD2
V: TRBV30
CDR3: AWSAGTRAYEQY

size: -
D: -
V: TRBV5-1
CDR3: ASSFTGTTEQY

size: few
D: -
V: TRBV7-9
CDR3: ASKGENEKLF

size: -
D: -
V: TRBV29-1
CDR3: SVETSSGIPQH

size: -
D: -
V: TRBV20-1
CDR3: SARDAVSGANVLT

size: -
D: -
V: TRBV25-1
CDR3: ASSEHGGGEKLF

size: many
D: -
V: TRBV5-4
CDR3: ASSLDGVNTGELF

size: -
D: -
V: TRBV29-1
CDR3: SVQEGRETQY

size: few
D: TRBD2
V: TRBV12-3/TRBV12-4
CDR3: ASSNTDSGSYNEQF

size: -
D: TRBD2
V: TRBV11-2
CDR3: ASSSPKRGFTDTQY

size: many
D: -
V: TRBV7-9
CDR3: ASSLSQRPEQY

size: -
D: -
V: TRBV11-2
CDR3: ASSRPTRNTEAF

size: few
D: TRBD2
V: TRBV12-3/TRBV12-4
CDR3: ASSVSSGRAKQF

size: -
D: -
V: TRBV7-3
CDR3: ASSPDGRTEAF

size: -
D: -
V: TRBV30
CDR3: AGTVRTVTF

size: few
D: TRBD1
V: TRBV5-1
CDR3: ASSSGQGARRLGETQY

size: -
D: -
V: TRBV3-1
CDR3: ASSQTTLASQY

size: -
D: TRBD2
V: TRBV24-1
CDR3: ATSDPGLAGAIGEQF